These T cell receptor beta chains were read from a single sample in a study of blood T cell repertoires in COVID-19. Produced via immunoSEQ multiplex PCR; TCRdb's table is partial and in-frame only. Seen here are fewer than 250,000 clones, roughly three quarters observed once, and the top ten hold less than 20%. The specimen sequenced was PBMCs or T cells enriched from blood (not recorded which). The receptors were gathered from a woman aged 50 to 60 with acute COVID-19. The CDR3 runs from the conserved cysteine through the conserved F or W. The D gene is left open where the match is weak. Clone sizes are given selectively: once, few, many, or a class where the clone is expanded.

>TRBV11-2|TRBJ1-2|once|-|14
TGTGCCAGCAGCTTAGACCGGGACACCTATGGCTACACCTTC
CASSLDRDTYGYTF
>TRBV7-9|TRBJ2-6|-|-|19
TGTGCCAGCAGCCCCGGGTGGGTGGGCCGGAGGTCTGGGGCCAACGTCCTGACTTTC
CASSPGWVGRRSGANVLTF
>TRBV5-1|TRBJ1-2|-|-|13
TGCGCCAGCAGTTTATTCCGGGGTCGGGGCTACACCTTC
CASSLFRGRGYTF
>TRBV30|TRBJ1-5|-|TRBD1|14
TGTGCCTGTCAGGCCGGGACAGGGGCTCAGCCCCAGCATTTT
CACQAGTGAQPQHF
>TRBV6-5|TRBJ2-1|-|-|12
TGTGCCAGCAGTTCGAGGTACAATGAGCAGTTCTTC
CASSSRYNEQFF
>TRBV5-8|TRBJ1-2|once|-|14
TGTGCCAGCAGCTTAGTCCAGGGGATCTATGGCTACACCTTC
CASSLVQGIYGYTF
>TRBV28|TRBJ1-1|-|TRBD1|14
TGTGCCAGCAGTCTTGACAGGGGGCTGACTGAAGCTTTCTTT
CASSLDRGLTEAFF
>TRBV10-3|TRBJ1-2|-|-|16
TGTGCCATCAGTGAGTGGGAGGGGTCAGGGGTCTATGGCTACACCTTC
CAISEWEGSGVYGYTF
>TRBV7-6|TRBJ1-2|-|TRBD1|18
TGTGCCAGCAGCTCGAATAGGCCTAAGACAGGGGGCGTTGGTGGCTACACCTTC
CASSSNRPKTGGVGGYTF
>TRBV28|TRBJ1-5|-|TRBD1|15
TGTGCCAGCAGTCCGGTCGGACAGGGTGGGCAGCCCCAGCATTTT
CASSPVGQGGQPQHF
>TRBV7-6|TRBJ1-5|-|-|16
TGTGCCAGCAGCTTGGGGGCCACGCCGGCCCCCCAGCCCCAGCATTTT
CASSLGATPAPQPQHF
>TRBV30|TRBJ1-6|-|-|11
TGTGCCTGGAATAATAATTCACCCCTCCACTTT
CAWNNNSPLHF
>TRBV11-1|TRBJ1-2|-|-|13
TGTGCCAGCAGCTTAGCAGGGGCATATGGCTACACCTTC
CASSLAGAYGYTF
>TRBV3-1/TRBV3-2|TRBJ1-1|few|-|14
TGTGCCAGCAGCCCCCCCTGGAGGAACACTGAAGCTTTCTTT
CASSPPWRNTEAFF
>TRBV5-1|TRBJ2-3|-|-|15
TGCGCCAGCAGCTTGGCCAGGGGGGTCACAGATACGCAGTATTTT
CASSLARGVTDTQYF
>TRBV27|TRBJ1-5|-|-|15
TGTGCCAGCAGTTTCCAACAGGGTAGCAATCAGCCCCAGCATTTT
CASSFQQGSNQPQHF
>TRBV3-1/TRBV3-2|TRBJ1-2|-|-|13
TGTGCCAGCAGCCTGGACATTGCCTATGGCTACACCTTC
CASSLDIAYGYTF
>TRBV2|TRBJ2-1|few|-|12
TGTGCCAGCAGCCCGAGCTACAATGAGCAGTTCTTC
CASSPSYNEQFF
>TRBV3-1/TRBV3-2|TRBJ1-5|-|TRBD1|16
TGTGCCAGCAGCCAAGATCGCGGGACAGGGAATCAGCCCCAGCATTTT
CASSQDRGTGNQPQHF
>TRBV7-9|TRBJ1-1|once|-|14
TGTGCCAGCAGCTTAGGCGGGGGCGGAACTGAAGCTTTCTTT
CASSLGGGGTEAFF
>TRBV3-1/TRBV3-2|TRBJ2-2|-|-|12
TGTGCCAGCAGCCAAGTGAGGAGGGAGCTGTTTTTT
CASSQVRRELFF
>TRBV28|TRBJ2-1|-|TRBD2|15
TGTGCCAGCAGGCCGACTAGCGGGGGAGGTGGTGAGCAGTTCTTC
CASRPTSGGGGEQFF
>TRBV11-1|TRBJ2-1|-|TRBD2|16
TGTGCCAGCAGCACCCTAGCGGGGGTTGGCTACAATGAGCAGTTCTTC
CASSTLAGVGYNEQFF
>TRBV5-4|TRBJ1-4|-|-|14
TGTGCCAGCAGCTCCGGACAGACTAATGAAAAACTGTTTTTT
CASSSGQTNEKLFF
>TRBV7-2|TRBJ1-5|-|-|13
TGTGCCAGCAGCAGGGAGGCCAATCAGCCCCAGCATTTT
CASSREANQPQHF
>TRBV5-1|TRBJ2-5|-|TRBD2|16
TGCGCCAGCTCCCCGTGGGCAGCGGGGGGTCAAGAGACCCAGTACTTC
CASSPWAAGGQETQYF
>TRBV4-1|TRBJ2-1|-|TRBD1|16
TGCGCCAGCAGCCAAGGACAGGGGGGCTCCTACAATGAGCAGTTCTTC
CASSQGQGGSYNEQFF
>TRBV5-6|TRBJ2-4|-|-|17
TGTGCCAGCAGCTTGTACTGGGGGACAATAGCCAAAAACATTCAGTACTTC
CASSLYWGTIAKNIQYF
>TRBV6-1|TRBJ1-3|-|-|16
TGTGCCAGCAGTGAAAAGGGCGGGACCTCTGGAAACACCATATATTTT
CASSEKGGTSGNTIYF
>TRBV6-4|TRBJ2-2|-|TRBD1|14
TGTGCCAGCAGTGGGGACAGTAACACCGGGGAGCTGTTTTTT
CASSGDSNTGELFF
>TRBV11-2|TRBJ2-5|-|TRBD2|19
TGTGCCAGCAGCTTAGGACCTTGGACTAGCGGGGGGGCCGGGATGACCCAGTACTTC
CASSLGPWTSGGAGMTQYF
>TRBV19|TRBJ1-3|-|TRBD1|18
TGTGCCAGTAGACCGGGACAGGGGTCTTTCAGCTCTGGAAACACCATATATTTT
CASRPGQGSFSSGNTIYF
>TRBV7-9|TRBJ1-3|-|-|14
TGTGCCAGCCTCGAGCCGTTCTCTGGAAACACCATATATTTT
CASLEPFSGNTIYF
>TRBV6-5|TRBJ1-6|-|TRBD1|15
TGTGCCAGCAGTTACTCGACAGGGGGAAATTCACCCCTCCACTTT
CASSYSTGGNSPLHF
>TRBV12-5|TRBJ2-2|few|TRBD2|15
TGTGCTAGCCAAGGCGGGGGGCGTGGCACCGGGGAGCTGTTTTTT
CASQGGGRGTGELFF
>TRBV28|TRBJ1-5|-|TRBD1|14
TGTGCCAGCAGTTTGGCGACAGGGGGGCAGCCCCAGCATTTT
CASSLATGGQPQHF
>TRBV29-1|TRBJ1-3|few|-|14
TGCAGCGTTGAACAAGGGGGTTCTGGAAACACCATATATTTT
CSVEQGGSGNTIYF
>TRBV30|TRBJ2-4|-|TRBD1|13
TGTGCCTGGAGCCTGGGGACAGGGAACATTCAGTACTTC
CAWSLGTGNIQYF
>TRBV19|TRBJ1-2|-|-|12
TGTGCCAGTCGGATCTCGACGGGTGGCTACACCTTC
CASRISTGGYTF
>TRBV5-1|TRBJ2-3|once|TRBD1|15
TGCGCCAGCAGCTTGGGGACAGGGGGCACAGATACGCAGTATTTT
CASSLGTGGTDTQYF
>TRBV28|TRBJ2-1|-|TRBD1|15
TGTGCCAGCATCCTGGACAGGGGGCGTTTTAGTGAGCAGTTCTTC
CASILDRGRFSEQFF